Here is one T cell receptor beta chain with its context. Some clones are missing from TCRdb's copy, which holds only in-frame ones; the method was immunoSEQ multiplex PCR. This table holds about 380,000 clones, around 95% found once. The data derive from a study of shared T cell receptors in the human thymus. CDR3 length equals 17 residues. Germline V gives CDR1 MNHNS, CDR2 SASEGT. Germline trimming cut 2 bases from V and 3 bases from J; bases unmatched to any gene: 9. The receptor's source is a human donor. This chain links TRBV6-1 with TRBJ1-4, with 7 bases aligning to TRBD1. Sample: thymocytes. In DNA form, the CDR3 reads TGTGCCAGCAGTGAACCCGGCCGGGACAGAGCTAATGAAAAACTGTTTTTT. Protein: CASSEPGRDRANEKLFF.